This T cell receptor (beta chain) originates from a study of blood T cell repertoires in COVID-19. Overall study context: The study drew acute and convalescent COVID-19 samples from the United States, Italy and Spain. Sample material is recorded as cDNA or gDNA derived from T cells, B-cell-depleted T cells, or PBMCs.

Original processing methods: Counts of nucleated cells, estimated from reference gene primer amplification, were obtained. Measured with immunoSEQ multiplex PCR; TCRdb has only the in-frame clones, and not every one. D and trimming were read from the DNA, whereas the V and J calls and clone size are those reported in that table. Of 15,000 to 20,000 clones in the sample, roughly 75% were seen once. Germline CDR1 reads SGHVS; CDR2 reads FQNEAQ. Trimming took 5 bases from V and 0 from J, leaving 11 bases between them. This CDR3 region has 15 residues. Sequencing input: peripheral blood. The receptor was isolated from a man aged 60 to 69 with active or convalescent COVID-19. The chain links TRBV7-8 to TRBJ1-3; a possible D gene is TRBD1 (5 bases). Here the CDR3 DNA reads TGTGCCAGCAGCCCGGCCGGGGGCTCTGGAAACACCATATATTTT. Its translation is CASSPAGGSGNTIYF.